The 10 T cell receptor beta chains given below trace back to one sample, sequenced in a study of T cells in localized non-small cell lung cancer. Sequencing used immunoSEQ multiplex PCR; TCRdb keeps in-frame clones, though not all of them. Of about 72,000 clones listed, about four fifths were seen once; the top ten hold approximately 1.3%. The input for sequencing was peripheral blood, taken before any cancer treatment. Receptors were obtained from a female donor over 55 with stage I lung adenocarcinoma.

The rearrangement uses TRBV7-9 and TRBJ2-7, with a tentative D call TRBD1 (5 bases). The V end lost 4 bases, the J end lost 4 bases, and 14 bases lay between the germline ends. Germline-derived CDR1 and CDR2 are SEHNR and FQNEAQ (reference sequence). This CDR3 has 14 amino acids. For the CDR3, the DNA is TGTGCCAGCAGCTCCAGAGGAAGGGGTTACGAGCAGTACTTC. It specifies CASSSRGRGYEQYF.

V gene TRBV5-8 combines with J gene TRBJ2-3; D gene unclear. The V gene's germline CDR1 is SGHTS and CDR2 YDEGEE. Trimming cost V 0 bases and J 6 bases, with 8 bases left between them. CDR3 length: 13 amino acids. CDR3 protein: CASSLEVADTQYF. Here the CDR3 DNA reads TGTGCCAGCAGCTTGGAGGTGGCGGATACGCAGTATTTT. Supplemented by reference TRBV5-8 and TRBJ2-3, the full variable domain reads EAGVTQSPTHLIKTRGQQATLRCSPISGHTSVYWYQQALGLGLQFLLWYDEGEERNRGNFPPRFSGRQFPNYSSELNVNALELEDSALYLCASSLEVADTQYFGPGTRLTVL.

The chain uses TRBV19 and TRBJ2-3, with D possibly matching TRBD2 (6 bases). The CDR3 has 15 residues. Germline V gene sequence: CDR1 LNHDA, CDR2 SQIVND (reference sequence). V was cut by 7 bases and J by 0 bases, with 14 bases left in between. The CDR3 sequence: CASKVGTYSTDTQYF. In nucleotides, the CDR3 is TGTGCCAGTAAGGTCGGGACTTATAGCACAGATACGCAGTATTTT.

V and J are TRBV18 and TRBJ1-5; TRBD1 agrees at 9 bases. This CDR3 region has 16 residues. With V trimmed by 6 bases and J by 2 bases, 8 bases remained unmatched. Germline assignment: CDR1 KGHSH and CDR2 LQKENI. This CDR3 is CASSDFTGGGNQPQHF. The CDR3 DNA reads TGTGCCAGCTCGGACTTCACAGGGGGCGGCAATCAGCCCCAGCATTTT.

The chain carries TRBV7-6 and TRBJ1-5; no definite D call. The CDR3 loop spans 13 amino acids. Looked up from germline, CDR1 is SGHVS and CDR2 is FNYEAQ. V gave up 2 bases and J gave up 4 bases, with 6 bases separating them. This CDR3 reads CASSLSDNQPQHF. CDR3 in DNA: TGTGCCAGCAGCTTATCAGATAATCAGCCCCAGCATTTT.

The chain joins TRBV14 to TRBJ1-5; 7 positions match TRBD1. Germline V gene sequence: CDR1 SGHDN, CDR2 FVKESK. V was pared by 6 bases and J by 4 bases, with 12 bases of the junction left unmatched. There are 16 residues in the CDR3. The CDR3 DNA sequence: TGTGCCAGCAGTCTGACAGGGATAGGGACAAATCAGCCCCAGCATTTT. This codes for CASSLTGIGTNQPQHF.

V usage is TRBV5-4 and J usage is TRBJ2-3; TRBD2 agrees at 8 bases. The V segment lost 6 bases and the J segment 3 bases; nucleotides outside the gene matches: 3. The length of the CDR3 is 13 residues. Germline assignment: CDR1 SGHNT and CDR2 YYREEE (reference sequence). This chain's CDR3 is CASIRGGTDTQYF. The CDR3 bases are TGTGCCAGCATCCGGGGGGGGACAGATACGCAGTATTTT.

The chain uses TRBV27 and TRBJ2-4; 7 bases match TRBD1. V shed 5 bases, J shed 0 bases, and the junction held 4 bases outside the gene matches. Looked up from germline, CDR1 is MNHEY and CDR2 is SMNVEV (reference sequence). This CDR3 region has 15 residues. CDR3 sequence reads: CASSQGQVAKNIQYF. The CDR3, as DNA: TGTGCCAGCAGTCAAGGACAGGTAGCCAAAAACATTCAGTACTTC.

The V call is TRBV6-1, the J call TRBJ1-1; 8 bases are a match to TRBD1. This CDR3 spans 14 amino acids. V lost 4 bases and J lost 3; bases outside the gene matches: 4. Germline V gives CDR1 MNHNS, CDR2 SASEGT. The CDR3 bases are TGTGCCAGCAGTGTGACAGGGGATGACACTGAAGCTTTCTTT. It codes for CASSVTGDDTEAFF.

The chain joins TRBV28 to TRBJ2-1, with D perhaps matching TRBD1 or TRBD2 (7 bases each). Trimming shortened V by 8 bases and J by 5 bases, and 22 bases separated the two germline ends. The CDR3 runs 16 residues. The germline V gene has CDR1 MDHEN and CDR2 SYDVKM. Here the CDR3 reads CASEGARGAPHNEQFF. The CDR3, as DNA: TGTGCCAGCGAGGGGGCCCGGGGGGCGCCCCACAATGAGCAGTTCTTC.